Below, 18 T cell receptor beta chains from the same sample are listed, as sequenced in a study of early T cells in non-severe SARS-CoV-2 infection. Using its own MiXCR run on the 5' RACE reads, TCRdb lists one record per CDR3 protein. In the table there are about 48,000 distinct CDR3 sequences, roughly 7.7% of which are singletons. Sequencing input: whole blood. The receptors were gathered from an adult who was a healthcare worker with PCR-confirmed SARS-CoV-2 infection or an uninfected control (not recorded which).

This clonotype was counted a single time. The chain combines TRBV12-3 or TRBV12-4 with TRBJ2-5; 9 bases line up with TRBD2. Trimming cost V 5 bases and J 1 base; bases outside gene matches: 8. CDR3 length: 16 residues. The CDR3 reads CASSPRSRGGQETQYF. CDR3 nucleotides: TGTGCCAGCAGTCCCCGGTCGCGGGGGGGCCAAGAGACCCAGTACTTC.

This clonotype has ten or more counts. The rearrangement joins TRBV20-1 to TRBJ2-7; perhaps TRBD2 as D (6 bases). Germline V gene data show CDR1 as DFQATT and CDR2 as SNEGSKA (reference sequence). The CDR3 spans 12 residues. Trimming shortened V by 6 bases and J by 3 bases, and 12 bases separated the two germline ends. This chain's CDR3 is CSAAGTVYEQYF. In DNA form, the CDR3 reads TGCAGTGCCGCGGGGACCGTCTACGAGCAGTACTTC.

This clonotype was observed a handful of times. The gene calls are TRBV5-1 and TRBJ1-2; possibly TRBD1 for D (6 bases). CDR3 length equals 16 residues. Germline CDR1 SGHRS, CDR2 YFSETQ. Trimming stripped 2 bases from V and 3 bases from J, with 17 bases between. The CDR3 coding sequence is TGCGCCAGCAGCTTCCCCATCGAACAGGGAGACTATGGCTACACCTTC. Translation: CASSFPIEQGDYGYTF.

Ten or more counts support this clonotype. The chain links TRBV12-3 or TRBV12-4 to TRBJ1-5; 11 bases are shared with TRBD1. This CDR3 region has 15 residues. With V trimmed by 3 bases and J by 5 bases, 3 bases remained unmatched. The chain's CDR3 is CASSLRGQGDQPQHF. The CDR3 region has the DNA TGTGCCAGCAGTTTGAGGGGACAGGGGGATCAGCCCCAGCATTTT.

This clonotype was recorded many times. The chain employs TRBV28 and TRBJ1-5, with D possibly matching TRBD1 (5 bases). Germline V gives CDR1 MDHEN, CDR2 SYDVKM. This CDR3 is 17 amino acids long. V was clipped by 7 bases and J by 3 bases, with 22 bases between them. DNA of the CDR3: TGTGCCAGCACTCCGAGGGGTACGGGGAGCCTCAATCAGCCCCAGCATTTT. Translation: CASTPRGTGSLNQPQHF.

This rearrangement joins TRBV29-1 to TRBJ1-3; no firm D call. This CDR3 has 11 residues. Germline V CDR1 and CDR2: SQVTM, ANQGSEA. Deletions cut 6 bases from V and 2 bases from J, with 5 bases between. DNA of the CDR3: TGCAGCGTCGCTCCTGGAAACACCATATATTTT. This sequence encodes CSVAPGNTIYF. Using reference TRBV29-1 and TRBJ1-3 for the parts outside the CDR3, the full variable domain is SAVISQKPSRDICQRGTSLTIQCQVDSQVTMMFWYRQQPGQSLTLIATANQGSEATYESGFVIDKFPISRPNLTFSTLTVSNMSPEDSSIYLCSVAPGNTIYFGEGSWLTVV.

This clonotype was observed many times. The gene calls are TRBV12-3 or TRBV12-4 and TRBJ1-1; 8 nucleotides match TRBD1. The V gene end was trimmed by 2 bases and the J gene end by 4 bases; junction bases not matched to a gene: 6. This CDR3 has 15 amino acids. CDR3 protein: CASSLKPTGGTEAFF. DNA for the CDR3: TGTGCCAGCAGTTTAAAACCCACAGGGGGCACTGAAGCTTTCTTT.

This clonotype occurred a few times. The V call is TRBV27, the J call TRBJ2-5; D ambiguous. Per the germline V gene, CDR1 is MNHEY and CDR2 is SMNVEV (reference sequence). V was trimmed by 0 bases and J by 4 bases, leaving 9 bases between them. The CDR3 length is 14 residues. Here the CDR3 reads CASSLSGPAETQYF. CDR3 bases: TGTGCCAGCAGTTTATCGGGTCCGGCAGAGACCCAGTACTTC.

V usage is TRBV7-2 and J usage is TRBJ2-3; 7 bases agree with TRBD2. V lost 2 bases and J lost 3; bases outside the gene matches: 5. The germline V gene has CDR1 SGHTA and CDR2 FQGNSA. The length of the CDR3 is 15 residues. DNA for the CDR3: TGTGCCAGCAGCTTAAAGGTGGGGGGGACAGATACGCAGTATTTT. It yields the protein CASSLKVGGTDTQYF.

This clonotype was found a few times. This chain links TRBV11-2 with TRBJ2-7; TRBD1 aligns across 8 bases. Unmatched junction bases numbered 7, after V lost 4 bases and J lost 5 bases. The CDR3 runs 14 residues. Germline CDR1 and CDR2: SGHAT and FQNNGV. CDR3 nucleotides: TGTGCCAGCAGCTCTTGGACAGGGCGAAACGAGCAGTACTTC. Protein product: CASSSWTGRNEQYF.

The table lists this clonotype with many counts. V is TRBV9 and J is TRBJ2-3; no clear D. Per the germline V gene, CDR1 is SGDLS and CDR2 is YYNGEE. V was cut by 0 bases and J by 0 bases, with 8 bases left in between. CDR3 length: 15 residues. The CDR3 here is CASSVVGSSTDTQYF. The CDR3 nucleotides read TGTGCCAGCAGCGTAGTGGGATCCAGCACAGATACGCAGTATTTT. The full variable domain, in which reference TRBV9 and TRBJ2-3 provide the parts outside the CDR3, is DSGVTQTPKHLITATGQRVTLRCSPRSGDLSVYWYQQSLDQGLQFLIQYYNGEERAKGNILERFSAQQFPDLHSELNLSSLELGDSALYFCASSVVGSSTDTQYFGPGTRLTVL.

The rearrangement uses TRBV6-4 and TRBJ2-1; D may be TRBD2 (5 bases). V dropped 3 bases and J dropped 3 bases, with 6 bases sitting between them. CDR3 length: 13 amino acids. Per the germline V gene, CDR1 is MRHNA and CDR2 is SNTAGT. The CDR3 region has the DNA TGTGCCAGCAGTGAGGGAGACTACAATGAGCAGTTCTTC. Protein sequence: CASSEGDYNEQFF.

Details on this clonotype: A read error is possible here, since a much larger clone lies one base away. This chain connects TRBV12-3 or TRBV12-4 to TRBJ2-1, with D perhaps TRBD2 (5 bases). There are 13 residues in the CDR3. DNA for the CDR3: TGTGTCAGCAGTTCCTTGAGGGACAATGAGCAGTTCTTC. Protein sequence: CVSSSLRDNEQFF.

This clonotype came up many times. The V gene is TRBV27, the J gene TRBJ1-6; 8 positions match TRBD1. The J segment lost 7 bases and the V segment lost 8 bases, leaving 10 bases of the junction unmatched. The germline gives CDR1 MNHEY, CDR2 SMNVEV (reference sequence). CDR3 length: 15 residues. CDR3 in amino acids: CASASYRGKNSPLHF. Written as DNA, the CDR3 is TGTGCCAGCGCCTCCTACAGGGGGAAGAATTCACCCCTCCACTTT.

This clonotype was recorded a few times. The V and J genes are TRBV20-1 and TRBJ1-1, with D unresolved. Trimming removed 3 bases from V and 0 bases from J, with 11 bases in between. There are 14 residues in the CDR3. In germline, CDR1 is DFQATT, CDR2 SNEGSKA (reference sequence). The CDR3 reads CSASIGSLNTEAFF. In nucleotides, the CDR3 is TGCAGTGCTAGCATAGGGAGTCTGAACACTGAAGCTTTCTTT.

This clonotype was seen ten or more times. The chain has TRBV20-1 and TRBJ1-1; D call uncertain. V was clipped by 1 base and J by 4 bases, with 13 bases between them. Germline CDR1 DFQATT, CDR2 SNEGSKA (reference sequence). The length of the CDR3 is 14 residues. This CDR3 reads CSARGAVGGTEAFF. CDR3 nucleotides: TGCAGTGCTAGAGGAGCGGTCGGTGGCACTGAAGCTTTCTTT.

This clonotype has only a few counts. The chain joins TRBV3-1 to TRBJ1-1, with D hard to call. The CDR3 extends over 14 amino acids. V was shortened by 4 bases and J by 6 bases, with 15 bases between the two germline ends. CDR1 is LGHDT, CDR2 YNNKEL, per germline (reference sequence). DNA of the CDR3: TGTGCCAGCAGCCTAGAAATCAGGTCACCTGAAGCTTTCTTT. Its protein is CASSLEIRSPEAFF. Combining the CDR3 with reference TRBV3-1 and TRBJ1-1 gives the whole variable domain DTAVSQTPKYLVTQMGNDKSIKCEQNLGHDTMYWYKQDSKKFLKIMFSYNNKELIINETVPNRFSPKSPDKAHLNLHINSLELGDSAVYFCASSLEIRSPEAFFGQGTRLTVV.

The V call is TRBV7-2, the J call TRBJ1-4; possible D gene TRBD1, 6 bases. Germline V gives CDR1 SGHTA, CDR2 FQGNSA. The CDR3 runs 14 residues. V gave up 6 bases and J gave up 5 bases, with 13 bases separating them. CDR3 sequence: CASSFTGPNEKLFF. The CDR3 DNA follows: TGTGCCAGCAGTTTTACAGGGCCAAATGAAAAACTGTTTTTT.